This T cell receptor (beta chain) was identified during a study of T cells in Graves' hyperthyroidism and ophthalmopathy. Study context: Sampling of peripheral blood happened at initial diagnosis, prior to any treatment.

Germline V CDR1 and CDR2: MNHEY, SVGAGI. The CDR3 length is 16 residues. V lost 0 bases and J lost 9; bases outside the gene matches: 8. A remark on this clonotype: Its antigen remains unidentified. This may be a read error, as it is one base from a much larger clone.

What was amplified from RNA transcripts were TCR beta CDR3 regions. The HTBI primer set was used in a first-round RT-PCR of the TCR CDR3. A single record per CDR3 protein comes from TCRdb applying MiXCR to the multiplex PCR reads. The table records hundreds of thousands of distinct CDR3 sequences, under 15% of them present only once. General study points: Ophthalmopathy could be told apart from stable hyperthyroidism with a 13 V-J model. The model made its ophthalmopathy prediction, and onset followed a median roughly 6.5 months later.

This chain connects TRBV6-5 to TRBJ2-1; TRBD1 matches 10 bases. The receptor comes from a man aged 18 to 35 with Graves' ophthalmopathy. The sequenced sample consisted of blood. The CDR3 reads CASSYSPGQGVGEQFF. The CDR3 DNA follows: TGTGCCAGCAGTTACTCACCCGGACAGGGGGTCGGTGAGCAGTTCTTC.